This TCR beta chain appears in the sequencing data of a study of blood T cell repertoires in COVID-19. The wider study: The samples span acute and convalescent COVID-19 from the United States, Italy and Spain. Sources were T cells, B-cell-depleted T cells, or PBMCs; the material itself was cDNA or gDNA.

Per the study methods: Amplification with reference gene primers provided the estimates of nucleated cell counts. The method was immunoSEQ multiplex PCR; TCRdb's version includes in-frame clones alone and lacks a portion of them. That table gives V, J and clone size, and the DNA gave D and trimming. In the table there are roughly 180,000 clones, approximately 86% of which are singletons. About this clone: Germline and junction disagree at one end, which may indicate a read error.

CDR3 size: 15 residues. The germline CDR1 and CDR2 sequences are MDHEN and SYDVKM. This chain links TRBV28 with TRBJ2-7, with TRBD1 matching 8 bases. The clonotype was recovered from a man aged 55 to 69 who had recovered from COVID-19. Sequenced sample: peripheral blood. CDR3 amino acids: CASPEPGQETYGQYF. The CDR3 DNA reads as TGTGCCAGCCCCGAACCGGGACAGGAGACTTACGGGCAGTACTTC.